This T cell receptor beta chain emerged from a study of technical replicates of blood from several donors. The method was immunoSEQ multiplex PCR; TCRdb's version includes in-frame clones alone and lacks a portion of them. This table holds fewer than 85,000 clones, more than 85% found once. There are 15 residues in the CDR3. Trimming took off 6 bases at V and 3 bases at J, with 17 bases between the two ends. CDR1 and CDR2 (germline): MNHNS, SASEGT. The chain links TRBV6-1 to TRBJ1-1; TRBD1 is a possible D gene (6 bases). What was sequenced was PBMCs. The TCR sequence derives from a human donor in good health. Some clones in this sample may be carry-over from other donors' samples. The CDR3 region is CASRDSQQRDTEAFF. The CDR3, as DNA: TGTGCCAGCAGGGACAGTCAGCAGAGGGACACTGAAGCTTTCTTT.